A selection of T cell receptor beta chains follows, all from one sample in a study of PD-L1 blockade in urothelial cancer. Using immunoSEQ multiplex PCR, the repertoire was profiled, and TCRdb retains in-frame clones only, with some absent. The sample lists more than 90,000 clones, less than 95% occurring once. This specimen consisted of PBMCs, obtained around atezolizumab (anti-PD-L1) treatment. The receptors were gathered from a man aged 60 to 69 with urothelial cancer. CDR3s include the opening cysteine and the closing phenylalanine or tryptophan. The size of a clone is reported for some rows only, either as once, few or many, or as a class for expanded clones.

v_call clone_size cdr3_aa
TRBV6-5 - CASSYSAPPTNYGYTF
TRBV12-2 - CASRPPAGGAMDNEQFF
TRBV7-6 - CASSLRIGTGVSGANVLTF
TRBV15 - CATSNTLDRIGEKLFF
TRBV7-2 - CASSLVGSADFDEQFF
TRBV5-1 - CASSPTGVRTDTQYF
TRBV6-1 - CASSRQGWETQYF
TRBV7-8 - CASSLERADEKLFF
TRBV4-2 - CASSQGTGWDYNEQFF
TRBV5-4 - CASSLGAGIENQPQHF
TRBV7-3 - CASSLTREVGTEAFF
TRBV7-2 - CASSLGGGEAFF
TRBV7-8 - CASSLVAGGGQETQYF
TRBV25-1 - CASSESGGAMNTEAFF
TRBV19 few CASTKQGSRSYTF
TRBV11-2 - CASSLSRGGSAGELFF
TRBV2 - CASTPRRPTRGYTF
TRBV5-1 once CASSPRTGDGYTF
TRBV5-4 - CASSPPRGPYEQYF
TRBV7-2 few CASSLASGGSGYTF
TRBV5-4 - CASSLEYGTGIEQYF
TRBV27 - CASRADRAGNSPLHF
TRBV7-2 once CASTSGGSWYEQYF
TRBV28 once CASSPPQGWYGYTF
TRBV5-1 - CASSVQDRVGYGYTF
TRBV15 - CATSRSGTAGPFF
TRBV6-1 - CASRGTSGHTDTQYF
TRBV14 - CASSQGSASGNYEQYF
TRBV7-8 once CASSPGGEQYF
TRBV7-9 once CASSSNRELDTEAFF
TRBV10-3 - CAISEDGTGGQYF
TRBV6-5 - CASSYSSSSPQYF
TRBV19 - CASSMEGDGQPQHF
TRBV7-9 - CASSLAIRGSNTGELFF
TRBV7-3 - CASSFRGGALRGELFF
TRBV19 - CASSIETGTGYTQPQHF
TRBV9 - CASSVSGTSGRLLNNEQFF
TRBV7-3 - CASSLRTSGGEETQYF
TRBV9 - CASSVEGGVYTGELFF
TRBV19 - CASTQRRYGYGYTF
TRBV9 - CASSVGGGGSNYGYTF
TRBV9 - CASSPPRGGYNEQFF
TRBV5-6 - CASSLGTGGGYTF
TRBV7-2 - CASSLVGQTYGYTF
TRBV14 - CASSWDRYNEQFF
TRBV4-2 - CASSQDRGSGATDTQYF
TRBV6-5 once CASSYSARAGANVLTF
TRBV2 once CASSLLTGSSIYVF
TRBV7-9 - CASSFLAGRGGNEQFF
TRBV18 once CASSALTGTEKLFF
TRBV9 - CASSTGGGLTKNIQYF
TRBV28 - CASRMTGVTEAFF